One and the same sample provided the 21 T cell receptor beta chains below, sequenced in a study of T cell clones after liver transplantation. The protocol was immunoSEQ multiplex PCR, while the TCRdb copy is restricted to in-frame clones and leaves out a portion. The sample has about 53,000 clones, 70% to 85% seen once. The sample consisted of CD4+ T cells from blood, taken before liver transplant. These receptors were taken from a human donor who received a liver transplant.

This clone is deemed medium-sized. The chain links TRBV2 to TRBJ2-2; perhaps TRBD1 as D (5 bases). The V end lost 4 bases, the J end lost 7 bases, and 13 bases lay between the germline ends. The CDR3 consists of 14 residues. CDR1 is SNHLY, CDR2 FYNNEI, per germline. The CDR3 sequence: CASSGGQGYGELFF. Here the CDR3 DNA reads TGTGCCAGCAGTGGCGGTCAGGGATACGGGGAGCTGTTTTTT. The variable domain in full, completed from reference TRBV2 and TRBJ2-2, reads EPEVTQTPSHQVTQMGQEVILRCVPISNHLYFYWYRQILGQKVEFLVSFYNNEISEKSEIFDDQFSVERPDGSNFTLKIRSTKLEDSAMYFCASSGGQGYGELFFGEGSRLTVL.

V is TRBV11-2 and J is TRBJ2-5; TRBD2 aligns across 11 bases. Germline assignment: CDR1 SGHAT and CDR2 FQNNGV. The CDR3 covers 16 residues. With V trimmed by 1 base and J by 4 bases, 5 bases remained unmatched. CDR3 loop: CASSLGRLAGIETQYF. The CDR3 DNA sequence: TGTGCCAGCAGCTTAGGGCGACTAGCGGGGATAGAGACCCAGTACTTC.

The J gene is TRBJ2-6, the V gene TRBV5-1; 7 bases match TRBD1. This CDR3 contains 18 residues. V lost 4 bases and J lost 4; bases outside the gene matches: 14. Per the germline V gene, CDR1 is SGHRS and CDR2 is YFSETQ. The CDR3 reads CASSNRGPTGSGANVLTF. In DNA, the CDR3 is TGCGCCAGCAGCAACCGCGGACCGACAGGGAGCGGGGCCAACGTCCTGACTTTC.

This chain joins TRBV28 and TRBJ1-4, with D perhaps matching TRBD1 (6 bases). Trimming cost V 5 bases and J 7 bases, with 17 bases left between them. CDR1 and CDR2 from the germline V gene are MDHEN and SYDVKM. The CDR3 totals 15 residues. Here the CDR3 DNA reads TGTGCCAGCAGTCTCAGCCAGGGGCGCCGTGAAAAACTGTTTTTT. Amino acid sequence: CASSLSQGRREKLFF.

The V call is TRBV23-1, the J call TRBJ2-1, with TRBD1 matching over 9 bases. TRBV23-1 has ORF status, its function being uncertain. J lost 4 bases, V lost 6 bases, and 10 bases had no gene match. The CDR3 is made up of 16 amino acids. The CDR3 is CASRHRTGEEYNEQFF. CDR3 sequence (DNA): TGCGCCAGCAGACATCGGACAGGGGAGGAGTACAATGAGCAGTTCTTC.

V usage is TRBV28 and J usage is TRBJ1-1, with D maybe TRBD1 (5 bases). The CDR3 spans 19 residues. V was trimmed by 3 bases and J by 1 base, leaving 24 bases between them. The germline V gene encodes CDR1 MDHEN and CDR2 SYDVKM. The CDR3 reads CASSLPSVSRGNSNTEAFF. In DNA form, the CDR3 reads TGTGCCAGCAGTTTGCCGTCGGTTTCGAGGGGTAATTCGAACACTGAAGCTTTCTTT.

Only one count was recorded for this clone. This chain uses TRBV11-2 with TRBJ1-1, with D unresolved. V lost 5 bases and J lost 5, with 15 bases in between. Germline assignment: CDR1 SGHAT and CDR2 FQNNGV. This CDR3 has 14 amino acids. The CDR3 nucleotides read TGTGCCAGCAGCGTGACCCCCCTCGGGACTGAAGCTTTCTTT. This gives the protein CASSVTPLGTEAFF.

The J gene is TRBJ2-7, the V gene TRBV29-1, with TRBD1 matching over 9 bases. This CDR3 spans 12 amino acids. With V trimmed by 1 base and J by 7 bases, 2 bases remained unmatched. Germline V gives CDR1 SQVTM, CDR2 ANQGSEA. CDR3 sequence reads: CSVEGTGDEQYF. In DNA, the CDR3 is TGCAGCGTTGAAGGGACAGGGGATGAGCAGTACTTC.

The chain employs TRBV5-5 and TRBJ1-5, with 7 bases fitting TRBD1. Germline CDR1 SGHKS, CDR2 YYEKEE (reference sequence). V dropped 4 bases and J dropped 3; count of bases not matched to a gene: 4. This CDR3 has 14 residues. The CDR3 region is CASSPTGVNQPQHF. The CDR3 DNA sequence: TGTGCCAGCAGCCCAACAGGGGTCAATCAGCCCCAGCATTTT.

The chain couples TRBV25-1 to TRBJ2-7; D possibly corresponds to TRBD1 (5 bases). The CDR3 covers 14 residues. The V end lost 5 bases, the J end lost 5 bases, and 16 bases lay between the germline ends. Looked up from germline, CDR1 is MGHDK and CDR2 is SYGVNS. The CDR3 spells CASSSLDNRDEQYF. DNA for the CDR3: TGTGCCAGCAGTTCCCTGGACAATAGGGACGAGCAGTACTTC.

CDR3 amino acids: CASSQPTSNEQFF. CDR3 bases: TGCGCCAGCAGCCAACCTACTAGTAATGAGCAGTTCTTC. The rearrangement joins TRBV4-1 to TRBJ2-1; tentative D call: TRBD2 (5 bases). The V gene lost 2 bases and the J gene lost 7 bases, with 9 bases spanning the gap. Germline V gene lookup returns CDR1 MGHRA and CDR2 YSYEKL. The CDR3 runs to 13 residues.

This chain joins TRBV5-3 and TRBJ1-1; TRBD1 matches at 8 bases. TRBV5-3 is noted as an ORF with a role that remains uncertain. Trimming took 4 bases from V and 5 from J; bases not matched to a gene: 13. The CDR3 spans 16 residues. The CDR3 region is CARSPRDRIRGTEAFF. The CDR3 DNA sequence: TGTGCCAGAAGCCCCCGGGACAGGATACGGGGGACTGAAGCTTTCTTT.

The genes are TRBV19 and TRBJ2-7, with 12 bases matching TRBD1. Germline V gene sequence: CDR1 LNHDA, CDR2 SQIVND (reference sequence). The V gene end was trimmed by 3 bases and the J gene end by 1 base; junction bases not matched to a gene: 7. This CDR3 contains 17 residues. The CDR3 DNA is TGTGCCAGTAGTATGAGAGGGACAGGGGGCCCTTCCTACGAGCAGTACTTC. The encoded protein is CASSMRGTGGPSYEQYF.

The rearrangement joins TRBV11-2 to TRBJ2-5, with 10 bases that match TRBD1. CDR3 length: 15 amino acids. The germline V gene encodes CDR1 SGHAT and CDR2 FQNNGV. J lost 5 bases, V lost 5 bases, and 8 bases had no gene match. The CDR3 nucleotides read TGTGCCAGCAGCCCCGACAGGGGGCGCTTGGAGACCCAGTACTTC. Its translation is CASSPDRGRLETQYF.

The CDR3 DNA sequence: TGCAGCGTCCCAGGACCCGGACTAGCGGGGGAAGAGACCCAGTACTTC. As protein: CSVPGPGLAGEETQYF. V gene TRBV29-1 combines with J gene TRBJ2-5, with 13 bases that match TRBD2. This CDR3 is built from 16 residues. The ends lost 6 bases at V and 3 bases at J; junction bases unmatched: 10. Germline V gives CDR1 SQVTM, CDR2 ANQGSEA.

This clone was found once. The chain carries TRBV4-1 and TRBJ1-2, with a tentative D call TRBD1 (5 bases). V was pared by 0 bases and J by 4 bases, with 15 bases between. This CDR3 has 16 amino acids. From germline, CDR1 is MGHRA and CDR2 YSYEKL. The CDR3 here is CASSQDHVRDPYGYTF. DNA for the CDR3: TGCGCCAGCAGCCAAGATCACGTCAGGGACCCCTATGGCTACACCTTC.

This chain joins TRBV10-3 and TRBJ2-3; weak D call: TRBD1 (6 bases). Trimming shortened V by 3 bases and J by 5 bases, and 12 bases separated the two germline ends. Germline-derived CDR1 and CDR2 are ENHRY and SYGVKD. The CDR3 spans 14 residues. For the CDR3, the DNA is TGTGCCATCAGTGAATGGGGGCCGGTAGATACGCAGTATTTT. Its protein product is CAISEWGPVDTQYF.

The CDR3 protein is CASSFSGANGNQPQHF. The CDR3 DNA sequence: TGTGCCAGCAGTTTTTCAGGGGCGAACGGCAATCAGCCCCAGCATTTT. The chain carries TRBV28 and TRBJ1-5; weak D call: TRBD1 (6 bases). V was trimmed by 3 bases and J by 2 bases, leaving 14 bases between them. The CDR3 extends over 16 amino acids. CDR1 MDHEN and CDR2 SYDVKM come from the germline V gene.

V and J are TRBV5-5 and TRBJ1-2, with 7 bases identical to TRBD1. The CDR3 sequence is 15 residues long. Germline-derived CDR1 and CDR2 are SGHKS and YYEKEE (reference sequence). V gave up 4 bases and J gave up 7 bases; unmatched junction bases: 13. CDR3 nucleotides: TGTGCCAGCAGCCCGCTTTCCCGACAGGGCAGTGGCTACACCTTC. Translated: CASSPLSRQGSGYTF.

This chain links TRBV6-1 with TRBJ1-2, with TRBD1 as a possible D gene (5 bases). The CDR3 totals 13 residues. Trimming removed 1 base from V and 8 bases from J, with 11 bases in between. Germline loops: CDR1 MNHNS, CDR2 SASEGT. CDR3: CASSEGGDRGYTF. The DNA for the CDR3 is TGTGCCAGCAGTGAAGGGGGCGATAGAGGCTACACCTTC.

This clone was recorded a few times. V gene TRBV18 combines with J gene TRBJ1-6, with D uncertain. The V end lost 6 bases, the J end lost 8 bases, and 8 bases lay between the germline ends. The CDR3 is made up of 12 amino acids. Germline values: CDR1 KGHSH, CDR2 LQKENI. The CDR3 loop is CASSSVDSPLHF. CDR3 in DNA: TGTGCCAGCTCTTCAGTAGATTCACCCCTCCACTTT. The whole variable domain, filled in from reference TRBV18 and TRBJ1-6, reads NAGVMQNPRHLVRRRGQEARLRCSPMKGHSHVYWYRQLPEEGLKFMVYLQKENIIDESGMPKERFSAEFPKEGPSILRIQQVVRGDSAAYFCASSSVDSPLHFGNGTRLTVT.